This TCR beta chain was profiled in a study of blood T cell repertoires in COVID-19. Study overall: PBMCs, B-cell-depleted T cells, or T cells were the source of the cDNA or gDNA that made up the material.

The CDR3 totals 16 residues. The V gene's germline CDR1 is MGHRA and CDR2 YSYEKL. Trimming shortened V by 0 bases and J by 0 bases, and 9 bases separated the two germline ends. Original processing methods: Researchers report that nucleated cell counts were estimated from reference gene primer amplification. Measured with immunoSEQ multiplex PCR; TCRdb has only the in-frame clones, and not every one. V, J and clone size reflect that table, while D and trimming were determined from the DNA. This repertoire shows tens of thousands of clones, about 74% found once; its top ten account for roughly 27%. V and J are TRBV4-1 and TRBJ1-3; a weak D match, TRBD1 (5 bases). The clonotype was recovered from a woman older than 75 with acute or convalescent COVID-19. Sequenced: peripheral blood. This CDR3 is CASSQEGARSGNTIYF. Written as DNA, the CDR3 is TGCGCCAGCAGCCAAGAAGGGGCGCGCTCTGGAAACACCATATATTTT.